This T cell receptor beta chain was documented in a study of cytomegalovirus exposure and HLA in healthy donors. The length of the CDR3 is 13 residues. V was pared by 4 bases and J by 3 bases, with 7 bases between. The germline gives CDR1 MNHEY, CDR2 SMNVEV (reference sequence). Both 60 Vbeta primers and 13 Jbeta primers went into the PCR. Sequenced by immunoSEQ multiplex PCR; TCRdb stores in-frame clones only, minus some. Altogether 75,000 to 90,000 clones are present, over 65% being singletons, with the ten largest covering over 3%. The source is a man in his forties or fifties in good health and CMV-seronegative. Sequences were obtained from PBMCs. V gene TRBV27 combines with J gene TRBJ1-5, with no clear D. CDR3 residues: CASSYSSNQPQHF. CDR3 sequence (DNA): TGTGCCAGCAGTTACAGCTCCAATCAGCCCCAGCATTTT.